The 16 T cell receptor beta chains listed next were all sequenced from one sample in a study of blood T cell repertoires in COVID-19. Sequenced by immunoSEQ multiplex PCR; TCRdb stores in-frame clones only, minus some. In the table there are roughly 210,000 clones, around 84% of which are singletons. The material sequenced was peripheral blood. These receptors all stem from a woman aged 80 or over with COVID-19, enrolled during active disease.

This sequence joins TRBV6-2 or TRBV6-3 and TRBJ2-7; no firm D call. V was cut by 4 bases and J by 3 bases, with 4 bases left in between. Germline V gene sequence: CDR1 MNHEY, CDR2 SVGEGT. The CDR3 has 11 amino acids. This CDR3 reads CASSFLYEQYF. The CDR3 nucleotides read TGTGCCAGCAGTTTCCTCTACGAGCAGTACTTC.

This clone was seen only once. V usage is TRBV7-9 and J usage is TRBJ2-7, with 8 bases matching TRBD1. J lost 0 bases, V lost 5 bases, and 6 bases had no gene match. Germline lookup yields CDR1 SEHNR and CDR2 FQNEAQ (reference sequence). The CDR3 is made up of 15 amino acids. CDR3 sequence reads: CASSEGQVISYEQYF. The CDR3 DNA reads TGTGCCAGCAGCGAGGGACAGGTCATCTCCTACGAGCAGTACTTC.

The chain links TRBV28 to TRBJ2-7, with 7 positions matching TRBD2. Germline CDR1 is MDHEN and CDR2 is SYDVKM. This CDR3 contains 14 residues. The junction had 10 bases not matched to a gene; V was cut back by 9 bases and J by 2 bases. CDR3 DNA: TGTGCCAGTACCCTCCGGGGGGAAACCTACGAGCAGTACTTC. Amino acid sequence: CASTLRGETYEQYF.

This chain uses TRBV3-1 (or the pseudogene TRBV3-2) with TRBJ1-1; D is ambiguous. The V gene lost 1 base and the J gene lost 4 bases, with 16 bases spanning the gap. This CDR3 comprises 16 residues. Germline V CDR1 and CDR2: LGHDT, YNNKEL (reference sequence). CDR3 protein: CASSQVRPGRSTEAFF. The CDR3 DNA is TGTGCCAGCAGCCAAGTTCGGCCGGGGAGGAGCACTGAAGCTTTCTTT.

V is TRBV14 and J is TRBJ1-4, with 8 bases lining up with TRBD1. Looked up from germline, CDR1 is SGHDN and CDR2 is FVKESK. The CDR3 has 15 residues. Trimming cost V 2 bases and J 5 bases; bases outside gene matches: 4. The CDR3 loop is CASSQMGTGNEKLFF. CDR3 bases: TGTGCCAGCAGCCAAATGGGGACAGGAAATGAAAAACTGTTTTTT.

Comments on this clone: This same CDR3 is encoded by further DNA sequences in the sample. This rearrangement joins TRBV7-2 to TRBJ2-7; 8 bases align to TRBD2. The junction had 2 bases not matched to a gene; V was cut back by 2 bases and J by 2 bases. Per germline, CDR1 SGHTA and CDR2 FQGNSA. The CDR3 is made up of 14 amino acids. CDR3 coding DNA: TGTGCCAGCAGCTTAACTAGCGGTACCTACGAGCAGTACTTC. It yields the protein CASSLTSGTYEQYF.

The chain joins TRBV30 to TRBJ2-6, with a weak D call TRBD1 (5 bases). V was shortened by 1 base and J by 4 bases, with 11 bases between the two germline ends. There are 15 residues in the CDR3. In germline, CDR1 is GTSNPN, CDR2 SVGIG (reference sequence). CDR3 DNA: TGTGCCTGGAGTGCCCACCGGACAGGGGCCAACGTCCTGACTTTC. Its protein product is CAWSAHRTGANVLTF.

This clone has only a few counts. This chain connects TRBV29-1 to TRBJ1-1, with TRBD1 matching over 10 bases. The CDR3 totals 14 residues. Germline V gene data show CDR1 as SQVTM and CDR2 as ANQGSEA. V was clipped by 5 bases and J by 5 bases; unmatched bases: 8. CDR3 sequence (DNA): TGCAGCGTTCGCCGACAGGGGGCCAGGACTGAAGCTTTCTTT. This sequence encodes CSVRRQGARTEAFF.

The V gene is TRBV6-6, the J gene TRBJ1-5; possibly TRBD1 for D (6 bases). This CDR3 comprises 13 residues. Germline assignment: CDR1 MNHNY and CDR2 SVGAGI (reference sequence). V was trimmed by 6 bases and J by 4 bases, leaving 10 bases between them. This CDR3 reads CASSLQGNQPQHF. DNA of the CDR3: TGTGCCAGCAGCCTACAGGGAAATCAGCCCCAGCATTTT.

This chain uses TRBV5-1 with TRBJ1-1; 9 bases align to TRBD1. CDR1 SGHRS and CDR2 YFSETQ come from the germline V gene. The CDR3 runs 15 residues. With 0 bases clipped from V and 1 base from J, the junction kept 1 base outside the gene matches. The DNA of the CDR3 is TGCGCCAGCAGCTTGGTGGGACAGGGGAACACTGAAGCTTTCTTT. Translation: CASSLVGQGNTEAFF.

The CDR3 protein is CASSSPPGSVSGNTIYF. The CDR3 DNA follows: TGTGCCAGCAGTTCACCCCCGGGGTCGGTCTCTGGAAACACCATATATTTT. The rearrangement links TRBV28 to TRBJ1-3; D ambiguous. CDR1 and CDR2 (germline): MDHEN, SYDVKM. CDR3 size: 17 residues. Between the trimmed V and J ends, which lost 4 bases and 0 bases, there was a span of 16 bases.

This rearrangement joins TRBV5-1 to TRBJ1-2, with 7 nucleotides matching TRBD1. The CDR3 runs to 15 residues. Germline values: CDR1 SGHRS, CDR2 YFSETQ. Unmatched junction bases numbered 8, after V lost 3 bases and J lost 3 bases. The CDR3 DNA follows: TGCGCCAGCAGCTCTCGTAGGGGGCGCGACTATGGCTACACCTTC. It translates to CASSSRRGRDYGYTF.

The CDR3 reads CASSLPYSYGYTF. CDR3 DNA sequence: TGTGCCAGCAGTTTACCGTATAGTTATGGCTACACCTTC. V usage is TRBV28 and J usage is TRBJ1-2; no clear D gene. With 2 bases removed from V and 5 bases from J, the gap between germline ends came to 9 bases. Germline CDR1 is MDHEN and CDR2 is SYDVKM. The CDR3 runs to 13 residues.

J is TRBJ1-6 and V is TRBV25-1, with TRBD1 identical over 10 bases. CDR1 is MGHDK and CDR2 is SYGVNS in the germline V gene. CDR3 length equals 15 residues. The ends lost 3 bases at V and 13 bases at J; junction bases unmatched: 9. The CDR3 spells CASSDHGTGDRPLHF. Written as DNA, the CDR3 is TGTGCCAGCAGTGATCACGGGACAGGGGATAGGCCCCTCCACTTT.

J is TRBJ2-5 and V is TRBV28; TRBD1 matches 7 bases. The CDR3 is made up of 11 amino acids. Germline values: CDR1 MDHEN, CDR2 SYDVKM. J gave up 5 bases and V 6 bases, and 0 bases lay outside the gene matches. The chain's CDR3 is CASRDRETQYF. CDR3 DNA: TGTGCCAGCAGGGACAGGGAGACCCAGTACTTC.

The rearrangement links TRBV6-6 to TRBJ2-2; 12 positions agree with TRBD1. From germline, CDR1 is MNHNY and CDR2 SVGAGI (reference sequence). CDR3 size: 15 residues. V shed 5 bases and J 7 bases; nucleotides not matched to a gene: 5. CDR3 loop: CASSMGQGAGGELFF. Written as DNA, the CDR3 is TGTGCCAGCAGTATGGGACAGGGGGCCGGCGGGGAGCTGTTTTTT.